The entry that follows covers one T cell receptor (beta chain) sequence. This clone's antigen is unknown. Nothing much larger sits one base from this clone, and base qualities are not available. The immunoSEQ Assay, a bias-controlled multiplex PCR, was used to amplify TCRbeta CDR3 regions from genomic DNA. On the authors' methods: The number of nucleated cells in each sample was estimated from the amplification of reference gene primers within the assay. To quantify the absolute abundance of each unique TCRbeta CDR3 rearrangement, sequence reads were collapsed and filtered. For each sample, productive Simpson clonality was calculated as the square root of Simpson's diversity index over productive rearrangements. Imported from immuneACCESS, the table was reduced by TCRdb to in-frame sequences with V and J called. These copies leave out some clones; in studies compared against another copy, an unresolved V gene accounts for under half, and the cause of the remainder is not known. V and J calls and clone size are those listed in that table; D and trimming were worked out from the DNA. Within this sample are roughly 200,000 clones, with 70% to 90% of them counted one time only. 5.9% of the sample goes to the ten largest clones.

The sample is drawn from a study of blood T cell repertoires in COVID-19 (TCRdb year 2020). For the wider study: The collaborator samples originated in the United States, Italy and Spain and spanned the acute and convalescent phases of COVID-19. The material from the prospective study consisted of cDNA or gDNA derived from T cells, B-cell-depleted T cells, or PBMCs. The dataset comprised deeply sampled blood TCRbeta repertoires from subjects exposed to, actively infected with, or recovered from COVID-19. The repertoires were released in a freely available public database intended as a resource for research on the immune response to SARS-CoV-2. The samples were drawn from two sources: the first 160 participants of the ongoing ImmuneRACE study, and 1,200 or so subjects contributed by 6 global collaborators. The sample metadata nearly always contained a de-identified subject ID, COVID-19 status, age in years and sex. HLA class I and class II types, where available, came from metadata supplied by the sample provider rather than from assay-based typing.

Including cysteine and phenylalanine, the CDR3 has 15 amino acids. CDR3 DNA only is kept here, 45 bases in frame from base 1. Reading the germline V gene gives CDR1 MDHEN and CDR2 SYDVKM. The germline ends are 13 bases apart after V is trimmed by 4 bases and J by 3 bases. Collaborating institutions collected whole blood in K2EDTA tubes following their own protocols. Collaborator samples were shipped for TCRbeta analysis as frozen whole blood, isolated PBMCs, or DNA extracted from either sample type. Paper-wide results and their limitations: How much clinical and demographic metadata was included differed by source and by participant, and the metadata was provided uncurated.

Material for sequencing was peripheral blood. This clonotype was obtained from a man of 80 years or more with acute or convalescent COVID-19. The rearrangement combines TRBV28 with TRBJ1-5; the D region possibly corresponds to TRBD1 (5 bases align). This receptor has the CDR3 CASSSGTAFNQPQHF. The DNA reads as follows: TGTGCCAGCAGTTCCGGGACTGCCTTCAATCAGCCCCAGCATTTT.